These T cell receptor beta chains were read from a single sample in a study of beta chain features in type 1 diabetes. Data came from immunoSEQ multiplex PCR; TCRdb stores just in-frame clones and leaves some out. The sample holds about 200,000 clones, 9.5% to 13% seen once. What was sequenced was central memory CD4+ T cells from blood. Source of these receptors: a young man in good health. The CDR3 runs from the conserved cysteine through the conserved F or W. The D gene is left open where the match is weak. Clone size is shown for a subset of rows, as once, few, many or a class of expanded clone.

TRBJ2-2 | NA | few | TRBV5-1 | TGCGCCAGCAGCCCGGTCACAAAGGCGAACACCGGGGAGCTGTTTTTT | CASSPVTKANTGELFF
TRBJ1-4 | NA | NA | TRBV30 | TGTGCCTGGAGTGTTAGGAGTAATGAAAAACTGTTTTTT | CAWSVRSNEKLFF
TRBJ2-3 | TRBD2 | few | TRBV5-1 | TGCGCCAGCAGCTCCGACGGGGGGTCGACAGATACGCAGTATTTT | CASSSDGGSTDTQYF
TRBJ1-5 | NA | NA | TRBV7-9 | TGTGCCAGCAGCTCCGTCCGGGGACAAGGCAATCAGCCCCAGCATTTT | CASSSVRGQGNQPQHF
TRBJ2-1 | TRBD1 | NA | TRBV7-2 | TGTGCCAGCATCCCAGACAGGGCCCACTACAATGAGCAGTTCTTC | CASIPDRAHYNEQFF
TRBJ2-5 | NA | few | TRBV18 | TGTGCCAGCTCACCTTCACTTGAAGAGACCCAGTACTTC | CASSPSLEETQYF
TRBJ2-7 | NA | few | TRBV7-6 | TGTGCCAGCAGCTTAGGACTGAGCTACGAGCAGTACTTC | CASSLGLSYEQYF
TRBJ2-3 | TRBD2 | NA | TRBV5-6 | TGTGCCAGCAGCGGGAGGGGAACAGATACGCAGTATTTT | CASSGRGTDTQYF
TRBJ2-7 | TRBD2 | NA | TRBV7-9 | TGTGCCAGCAGCCCTAGGGGAGGGACCTTATCCTACGAGCAGTACTTC | CASSPRGGTLSYEQYF
TRBJ2-7 | TRBD1 | NA | TRBV5-1 | TGCGCCAGCAAAGAACAGGGGGCTCGGGAGCAGTACTTC | CASKEQGAREQYF
TRBJ1-4 | NA | NA | TRBV7-2 | TGTGCCAGCAGCCGGGTGGGGGAAAAACTGTTTTTT | CASSRVGEKLFF
TRBJ2-7 | NA | once | TRBV7-3 | TGTGCCAGCAGCCCCGGGCCCCTCAGAGGCTCCTACGAGCAGTACTTC | CASSPGPLRGSYEQYF
TRBJ1-5 | NA | few | TRBV6-5 | TGTGCCAGCAGCCAGGACCGCTATCAGCCCCAGCATTTT | CASSQDRYQPQHF
TRBJ2-5 | NA | NA | TRBV18 | TGTGCCAGCTCACCTCGATCAGAGACCCAGTACTTC | CASSPRSETQYF
TRBJ1-1 | NA | few | TRBV28 | TGTGCCAGCAGCTCACAGGGACGGTTGAACACTGAAGCTTTCTTT | CASSSQGRLNTEAFF
TRBJ2-7 | TRBD1 | few | TRBV27 | TGTGCCAGCAGTTCCTTATCCGGGACAGGGATCTACGAGCAGTACTTC | CASSSLSGTGIYEQYF
TRBJ1-1 | NA | NA | TRBV29-1 | TGCAGCGTTGCCGGGACAAGAAAAACTGAAGCTTTCTTT | CSVAGTRKTEAFF
TRBJ2-7 | NA | few | TRBV23-1 | TGCGCCAGCAGTCTTCCATTCCTTTACGAGCAGTACTTC | CASSLPFLYEQYF
TRBJ2-7 | NA | many | TRBV20-1 | TGCAGTGGACTTAACTACGAGCAGTACTTC | CSGLNYEQYF
TRBJ2-7 | TRBD2 | few | TRBV30 | TGTGCCTGGAGTCCTAATCTAGCGGGAACTACGAAGCAGTACTTC | CAWSPNLAGTTKQYF
TRBJ2-7 | TRBD2 | NA | TRBV9 | TGTGCCAGCAGCTCCCGACTAGCGGGAGGTTCCGAGCAGTACTTC | CASSSRLAGGSEQYF
TRBJ2-1 | NA | NA | TRBV4-2 | TGTGCCAGCAGCCAAGTTCTAGTCCGCAATGAGCAGTTCTTC | CASSQVLVRNEQFF
TRBJ1-5 | NA | NA | TRBV6-5 | TGTGCCAGCAGTCCGGGACACATCAATCAGCCCCAGCATTTT | CASSPGHINQPQHF
TRBJ2-1 | TRBD1 | many | TRBV30 | TGTGCCTGGAGTCGGGACAGGAACTACAATGAGCAGTTCTTC | CAWSRDRNYNEQFF
TRBJ1-2 | TRBD1 | NA | TRBV15 | TGTGCCACCAGCAGAGGGGCTATTGACAGGGGAAGTGGCTACACCTTC | CATSRGAIDRGSGYTF
TRBJ2-3 | TRBD2 | many | TRBV5-4 | TGTGCCAGCAGCTTGAGGGGGCTAGCGGGAGGCTACGCAGATACGCAGTATTTT | CASSLRGLAGGYADTQYF
TRBJ1-1 | NA | NA | TRBV15 | TGTGCCACCAGCAGAGCGGGCCAGGCGAACACTGAAGCTTTCTTT | CATSRAGQANTEAFF
TRBJ2-3 | TRBD2 | few | TRBV7-8 | TGTGCCAGCAGCTTAATTTTGGCGGGAGACGCAGATACGCAGTATTTT | CASSLILAGDADTQYF
TRBJ2-7 | NA | few | TRBV30 | TGTGCCTGGAGTAGGCCCGGTTCGCTCTCCTACGAGCAGTACTTC | CAWSRPGSLSYEQYF
TRBJ2-7 | TRBD2 | NA | TRBV9 | TGTGCCAGCAGCGAGACGGGACTAGCGACCCCGGTGAAGTACTTC | CASSETGLATPVKYF
TRBJ2-7 | NA | NA | TRBV29-1 | TGCAGCGCCCGGGGGGCCCAGGTCGAGCAGTACTTC | CSARGAQVEQYF
TRBJ2-3 | NA | few | TRBV6-6 | TGTGCCAGCAGTTACGGCGGCACAGATACGCAGTATTTT | CASSYGGTDTQYF
TRBJ2-5 | TRBD1 | once | TRBV7-2 | TGTGCCAGCAGGCTAGAGACAGGGCAAGAGACCCAGTACTTC | CASRLETGQETQYF
TRBJ2-1 | NA | few | TRBV7-2 | TGTGCCAGCAGCTTAGGAGGCCAGTCAATGGTGTTCTTC | CASSLGGQSMVFF
TRBJ2-2 | NA | few | TRBV6-6 | TGTGCCAGCAGTTACGCTTGGGCTAGCGACACCGGGGAGCTGTTTTTT | CASSYAWASDTGELFF
TRBJ2-1 | NA | NA | TRBV5-4 | TGTGCCAGCAGCTTCGGTGGATTAGCCGGGGACAATGAGCAGTTCTTC | CASSFGGLAGDNEQFF
TRBJ1-5 | NA | NA | TRBV18 | TGTGCCAGCTCACCGGGGGGGAGCAATCAGCCCCAGCATTTT | CASSPGGSNQPQHF
TRBJ1-3 | NA | NA | TRBV30 | TGTGCCTGGAGTGTAACGGGGGGCCTTGGAAACACCATATATTTT | CAWSVTGGLGNTIYF
TRBJ2-1 | TRBD2 | few | TRBV11-2 | TGTGCCAGCAGCTCCCCTAGCGGGGCCTCCTACAATGAGCAGTTCTTC | CASSSPSGASYNEQFF
TRBJ2-1 | NA | many | TRBV25-1 | TGTGCCAGCAGTGGTACCGGGACGGCACACAATGAGCAGTTCTTC | CASSGTGTAHNEQFF
TRBJ1-2 | NA | few | TRBV7-3 | TGTGCCAGCAGCCCCGGGGGGGGGCGCTACTATGGCTACACCTTC | CASSPGGGRYYGYTF
TRBJ2-3 | NA | few | TRBV6-1 | TGTGCCATCAGTAATACCGGGATTAAAACAGATACGCAGTATTTT | CAISNTGIKTDTQYF
TRBJ1-1 | NA | few | TRBV5-1 | TGCGCCAGCAGCTTGCGCGACAACACTGAAGCTTTCTTT | CASSLRDNTEAFF
TRBJ2-1 | NA | few | TRBV5-1 | TGCGCCAGCAGACCCCTTTCCTTTGAGGATGAGCAGTTCTTC | CASRPLSFEDEQFF
TRBJ2-1 | TRBD2 | many | TRBV5-1 | TGCGCCAGCAGCAGCTCCGGGACTAACTCCTACAATGAGCAGTTCTTC | CASSSSGTNSYNEQFF
TRBJ2-7 | NA | many | TRBV4-2 | TGTGCCAGCAGCCAAGTAAGAGGCTACGAGCAGTACTTC | CASSQVRGYEQYF
TRBJ2-3 | TRBD2 | NA | TRBV6-1 | TGTGCCAGCAGTGAAGGGCTAGCGGGAGGGGGCACAGATACGCAGTATTTT | CASSEGLAGGGTDTQYF
TRBJ1-1 | NA | NA | TRBV9 | TGTGCCAGCAGCGACCGCGGGCAGGCGAACACTGAAGCTTTCTTT | CASSDRGQANTEAFF
TRBJ1-2 | NA | few | TRBV10-3 | TGTGCCATCAGTGAGAATGACTATGGCTACACCTTC | CAISENDYGYTF
TRBJ1-1 | NA | NA | TRBV9 | TGTGCCAGCAGCCCGAACGCCGTTCTAAGGTTAGAAGCTTTCTTT | CASSPNAVLRLEAFF
TRBJ2-7 | TRBD2 | many | TRBV6-6 | TGTGCCAGCAGGACTAGCGGGAGCTACGAGCAGTACTTC | CASRTSGSYEQYF
TRBJ2-5 | NA | many | TRBV7-3 | TGTGCCAGCAGCTTCCAAAGGGGCGCAGAAGAGACCCAGTACTTC | CASSFQRGAEETQYF
TRBJ2-1 | NA | few | TRBV7-9 | TGTGCCAGCAGCTTAGGGCAGAACAATGAGCAGTTCTTC | CASSLGQNNEQFF